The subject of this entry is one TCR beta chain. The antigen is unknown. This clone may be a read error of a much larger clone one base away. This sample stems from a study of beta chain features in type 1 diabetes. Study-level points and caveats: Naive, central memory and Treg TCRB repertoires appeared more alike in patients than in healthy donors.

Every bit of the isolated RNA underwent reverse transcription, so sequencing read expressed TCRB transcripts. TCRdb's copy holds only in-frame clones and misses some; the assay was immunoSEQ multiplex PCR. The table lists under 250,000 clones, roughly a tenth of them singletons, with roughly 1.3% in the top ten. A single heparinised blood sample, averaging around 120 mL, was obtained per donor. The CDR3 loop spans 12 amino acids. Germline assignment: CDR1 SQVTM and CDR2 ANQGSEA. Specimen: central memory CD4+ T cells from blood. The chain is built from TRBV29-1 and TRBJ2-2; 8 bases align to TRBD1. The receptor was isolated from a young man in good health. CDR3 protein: CSGEQGAGELFF. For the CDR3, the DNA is TGCAGCGGTGAACAGGGGGCCGGGGAGCTGTTTTTT.